This TCR beta chain is drawn from a study of OX40 agonist ivuxolimab in advanced cancers. CDR3 length: 17 residues. CDR1 SGHTA and CDR2 FQGNSA come from the germline V gene. J was trimmed by 4 bases and V by 1 base; bases with no gene match: 9. TCRdb's table, derived via immunoSEQ multiplex PCR, lists solely in-frame clones and lacks some. The repertoire holds tens of thousands of clones, more than 70% seen once, with 20% to 25% in the top ten. The chain recombines TRBV7-2 with TRBJ2-7; 11 bases map to TRBD2. This receptor was taken from an adult with an advanced solid tumor such as melanoma, head and neck, liver or kidney cancer. Source: CD4+ or CD8+ T cells sorted from blood, taken in a trial of the OX40 agonist ivuxolimab. The CDR3 nucleotides read TGTGCCAGCAGCTTAGTAGGTAGCGGGAGGGATGGGTACGAGCAGTACTTC. Translation gives CASSLVGSGRDGYEQYF.